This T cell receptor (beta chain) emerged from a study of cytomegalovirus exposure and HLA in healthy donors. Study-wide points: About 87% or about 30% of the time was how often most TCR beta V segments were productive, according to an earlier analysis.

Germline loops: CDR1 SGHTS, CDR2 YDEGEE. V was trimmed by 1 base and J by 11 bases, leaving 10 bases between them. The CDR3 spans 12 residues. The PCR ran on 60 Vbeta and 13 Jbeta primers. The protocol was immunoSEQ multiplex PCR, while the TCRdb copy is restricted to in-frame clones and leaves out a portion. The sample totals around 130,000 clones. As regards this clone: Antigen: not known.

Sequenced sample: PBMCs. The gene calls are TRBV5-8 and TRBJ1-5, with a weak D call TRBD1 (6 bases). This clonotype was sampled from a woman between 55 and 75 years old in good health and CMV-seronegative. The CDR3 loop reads CASSLSGVAQHF. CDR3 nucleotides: TGTGCCAGCAGCTTGTCAGGGGTAGCCCAGCATTTT. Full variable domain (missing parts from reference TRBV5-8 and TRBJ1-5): EAGVTQSPTHLIKTRGQQATLRCSPISGHTSVYWYQQALGLGLQFLLWYDEGEERNRGNFPPRFSGRQFPNYSSELNVNALELEDSALYLCASSLSGVAQHFGDGTRLSIL.